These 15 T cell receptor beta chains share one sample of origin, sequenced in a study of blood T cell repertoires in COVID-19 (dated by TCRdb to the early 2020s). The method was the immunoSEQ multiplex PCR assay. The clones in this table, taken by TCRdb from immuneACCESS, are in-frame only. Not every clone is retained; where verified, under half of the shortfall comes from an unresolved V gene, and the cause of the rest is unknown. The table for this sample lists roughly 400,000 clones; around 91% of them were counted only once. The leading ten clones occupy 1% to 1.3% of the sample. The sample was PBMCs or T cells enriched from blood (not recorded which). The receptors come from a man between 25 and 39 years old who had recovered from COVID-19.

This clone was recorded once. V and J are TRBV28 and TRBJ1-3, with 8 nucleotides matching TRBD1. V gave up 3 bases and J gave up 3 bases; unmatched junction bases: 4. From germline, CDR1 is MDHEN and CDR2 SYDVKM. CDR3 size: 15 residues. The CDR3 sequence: CASSFQGALGNTIYF. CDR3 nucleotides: TGTGCCAGCAGTTTCCAGGGGGCGCTTGGAAACACCATATATTTT.

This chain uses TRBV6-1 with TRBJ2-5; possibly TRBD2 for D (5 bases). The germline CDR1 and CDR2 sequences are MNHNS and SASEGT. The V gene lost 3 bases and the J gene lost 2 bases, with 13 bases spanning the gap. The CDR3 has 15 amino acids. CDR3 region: CASSDRGIKQETQYF. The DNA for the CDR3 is TGTGCCAGCAGTGACAGAGGGATAAAGCAAGAGACCCAGTACTTC.

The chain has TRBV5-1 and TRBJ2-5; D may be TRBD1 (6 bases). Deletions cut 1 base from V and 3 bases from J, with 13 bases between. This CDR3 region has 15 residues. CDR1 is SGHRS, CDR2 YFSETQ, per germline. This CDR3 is CASSLSQGMEETQYF. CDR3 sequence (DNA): TGCGCCAGCAGCTTGAGTCAGGGGATGGAAGAGACCCAGTACTTC.

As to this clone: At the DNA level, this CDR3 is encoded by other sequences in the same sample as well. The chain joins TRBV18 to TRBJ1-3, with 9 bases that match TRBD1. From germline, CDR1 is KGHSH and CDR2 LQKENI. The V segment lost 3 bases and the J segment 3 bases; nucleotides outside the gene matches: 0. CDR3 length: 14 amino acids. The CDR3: CASSPGQGGNTIYF. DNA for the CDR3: TGTGCCAGCTCACCGGGACAGGGTGGAAACACCATATATTTT. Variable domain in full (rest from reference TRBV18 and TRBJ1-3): NAGVMQNPRHLVRRRGQEARLRCSPMKGHSHVYWYRQLPEEGLKFMVYLQKENIIDESGMPKERFSAEFPKEGPSILRIQQVVRGDSAAYFCASSPGQGGNTIYFGEGSWLTVV.

CDR3 coding DNA: TGTGCCAGCAGCCTAGCGGAGCACTCCTATAATTCACCCCTCCACTTT. The encoded protein is CASSLAEHSYNSPLHF. The chain uses TRBV11-2 and TRBJ1-6; no firm D call. Germline values: CDR1 SGHAT, CDR2 FQNNGV. V was cut by 5 bases and J by 0 bases, with 11 bases left in between. CDR3 length: 16 amino acids.

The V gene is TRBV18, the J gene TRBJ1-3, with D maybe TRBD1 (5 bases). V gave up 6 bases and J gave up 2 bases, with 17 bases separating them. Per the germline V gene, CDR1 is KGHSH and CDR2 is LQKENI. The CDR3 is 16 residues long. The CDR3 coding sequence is TGTGCCAGCTCTAACCAGGGCACGCGGACTGGAAACACCATATATTTT. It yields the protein CASSNQGTRTGNTIYF.

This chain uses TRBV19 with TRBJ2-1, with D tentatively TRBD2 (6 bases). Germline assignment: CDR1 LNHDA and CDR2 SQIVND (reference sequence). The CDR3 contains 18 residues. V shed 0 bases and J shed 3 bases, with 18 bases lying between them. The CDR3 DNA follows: TGTGCCAGTAGTATAGATGCGCCGGGACTGGTAAACTACAATGAGCAGTTCTTC. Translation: CASSIDAPGLVNYNEQFF.

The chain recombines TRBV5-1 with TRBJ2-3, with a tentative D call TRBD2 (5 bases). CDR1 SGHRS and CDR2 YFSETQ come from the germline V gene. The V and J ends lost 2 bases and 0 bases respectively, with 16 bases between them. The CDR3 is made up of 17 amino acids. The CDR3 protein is CASSFGWGASSTDTQYF. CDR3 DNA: TGCGCCAGCAGCTTCGGGTGGGGAGCGTCTAGCACAGATACGCAGTATTTT.

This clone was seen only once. This CDR3 is CASRDRGNNEQFF. The CDR3 nucleotides are TGTGCCAGCCGGGACAGGGGGAACAATGAGCAGTTCTTC. The V call is TRBV5-4, the J call TRBJ2-1; 11 bases line up with TRBD1. This CDR3 comprises 13 residues. V shed 7 bases, J shed 5 bases, and the junction held 2 bases outside the gene matches. In germline, CDR1 is SGHNT, CDR2 YYREEE (reference sequence).

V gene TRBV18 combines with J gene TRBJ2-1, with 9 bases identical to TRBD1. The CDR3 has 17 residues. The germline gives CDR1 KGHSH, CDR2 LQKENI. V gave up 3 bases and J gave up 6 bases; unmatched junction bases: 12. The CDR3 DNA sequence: TGTGCCAGCTCACCTTTGTCCCCGGGACAGGGCTCCAATGAGCAGTTCTTC. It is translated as CASSPLSPGQGSNEQFF.

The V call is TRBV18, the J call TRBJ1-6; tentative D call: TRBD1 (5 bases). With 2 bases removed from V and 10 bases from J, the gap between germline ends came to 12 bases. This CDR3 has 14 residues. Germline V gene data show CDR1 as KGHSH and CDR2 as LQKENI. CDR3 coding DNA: TGTGCCAGCTCACCAAGGGGCAGAGACTCACCCCTCCACTTT. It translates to CASSPRGRDSPLHF. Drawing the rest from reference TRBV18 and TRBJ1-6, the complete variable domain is NAGVMQNPRHLVRRRGQEARLRCSPMKGHSHVYWYRQLPEEGLKFMVYLQKENIIDESGMPKERFSAEFPKEGPSILRIQQVVRGDSAAYFCASSPRGRDSPLHFGNGTRLTVT.

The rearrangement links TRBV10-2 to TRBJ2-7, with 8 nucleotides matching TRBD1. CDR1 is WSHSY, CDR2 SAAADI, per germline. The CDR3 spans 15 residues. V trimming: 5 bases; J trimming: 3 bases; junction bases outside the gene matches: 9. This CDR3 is CASSSRTGINYEQYF. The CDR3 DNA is TGCGCCAGCAGTTCCCGGACAGGGATTAACTACGAGCAGTACTTC.

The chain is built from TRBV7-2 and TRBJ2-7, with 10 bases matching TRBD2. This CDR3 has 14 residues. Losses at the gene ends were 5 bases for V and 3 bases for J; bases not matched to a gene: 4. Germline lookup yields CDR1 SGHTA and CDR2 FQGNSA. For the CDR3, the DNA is TGTGCCAGCAGCCCACTAGCGGGAATCTACGAGCAGTACTTC. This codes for CASSPLAGIYEQYF.

CDR3 nucleotide sequence: TGTGCCAGTAGTATGAGGGGACAGGGGAACGAGCAGTACTTC. This gives the protein CASSMRGQGNEQYF. This chain joins TRBV19 and TRBJ2-7; TRBD1 agrees at 10 bases. Germline CDR1 LNHDA, CDR2 SQIVND (reference sequence). The CDR3 runs to 14 residues. Germline trimming cut 3 bases from V and 5 bases from J; bases unmatched to any gene: 4.

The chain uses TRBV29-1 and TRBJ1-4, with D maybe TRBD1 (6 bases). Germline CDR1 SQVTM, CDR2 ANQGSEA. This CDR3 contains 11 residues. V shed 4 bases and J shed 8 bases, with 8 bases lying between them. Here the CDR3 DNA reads TGCAGCGTTGCCCAGGGGGAAAAACTGTTTTTT. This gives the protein CSVAQGEKLFF. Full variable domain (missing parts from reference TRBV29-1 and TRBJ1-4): SAVISQKPSRDICQRGTSLTIQCQVDSQVTMMFWYRQQPGQSLTLIATANQGSEATYESGFVIDKFPISRPNLTFSTLTVSNMSPEDSSIYLCSVAQGEKLFFGSGTQLSVL.